These 13 T cell receptor beta chains were sequenced from one sample in a study of technical replicates of blood from several donors. The repertoire was sequenced with immunoSEQ multiplex PCR; TCRdb's copy has only in-frame clones and lacks some. The table shows some 79,000 clones, with 91% occurring only once. The sample was T cells isolated from PBMCs. These receptors all come from a human donor in good health. Some clones in this sample may be carry-over from other donors' samples.

This chain's CDR3 is CASSPRQGETQYF. CDR3 in DNA: TGTGCCAGCTCACCGAGACAGGGGGAGACCCAGTACTTC. This sequence joins TRBV18 and TRBJ2-5, with 8 positions matching TRBD1. The V segment lost 3 bases and the J segment 5 bases; nucleotides outside the gene matches: 2. Germline CDR1 KGHSH, CDR2 LQKENI. The CDR3 is made up of 13 amino acids. The whole variable domain, filled in from reference TRBV18 and TRBJ2-5, reads NAGVMQNPRHLVRRRGQEARLRCSPMKGHSHVYWYRQLPEEGLKFMVYLQKENIIDESGMPKERFSAEFPKEGPSILRIQQVVRGDSAAYFCASSPRQGETQYFGPGTRLLVL.

The chain joins TRBV28 to TRBJ2-3; 9 bases map to TRBD2. Germline V gene sequence: CDR1 MDHEN, CDR2 SYDVKM. CDR3 length equals 17 residues. The junction had 12 bases not matched to a gene; V was cut back by 3 bases and J by 5 bases. The CDR3 is CASSFRLRGRGGDTQYF. The CDR3 DNA sequence: TGTGCCAGCAGTTTTCGACTTCGCGGGAGGGGGGGAGATACGCAGTATTTT.

The chain employs TRBV7-9 and TRBJ2-5, with D tentatively TRBD1 (5 bases). This CDR3 is 12 amino acids long. The germline V and J ends were trimmed by 4 bases and 5 bases, with 8 bases remaining between them. Looked up from germline, CDR1 is SEHNR and CDR2 is FQNEAQ (reference sequence). The CDR3 DNA is TGTGCCAGCAGCTCAGGGTGGGAGACCCAGTACTTC. It specifies CASSSGWETQYF.

This chain connects TRBV5-6 to TRBJ1-1, with a weak D call TRBD1 (5 bases). The CDR3 contains 14 residues. Germline-derived CDR1 and CDR2 are SGHDT and YYEEEE. V lost 4 bases, J lost 1 base, and 11 bases lay in between. This CDR3 is CASSEETANTEAFF. In DNA form, the CDR3 reads TGTGCCAGCAGCGAAGAGACAGCGAACACTGAAGCTTTCTTT.

This clone was counted a single time. The chain employs TRBV9 and TRBJ2-1, with 8 bases that match TRBD2. The J segment lost 9 bases and the V segment lost 3 bases, leaving 14 bases of the junction unmatched. The CDR3 contains 16 residues. The germline gives CDR1 SGDLS, CDR2 YYNGEE. CDR3 in amino acids: CASSARGTSFSSEQFF. The DNA of the CDR3 is TGTGCCAGCAGCGCCAGAGGGACTAGTTTTAGTAGTGAGCAGTTCTTC.

The gene calls are TRBV27 and TRBJ2-1, with D tentatively TRBD1 (6 bases). Germline loops: CDR1 MNHEY, CDR2 SMNVEV (reference sequence). CDR3 length: 13 residues. V lost 7 bases, J lost 7 bases, and 14 bases lay in between. The CDR3 DNA is TGTGCCAGCAAATTAGGGGGAGTGAATGAGCAGTTCTTC. Its translation: CASKLGGVNEQFF.

This clone was picked up a small number of times. This chain joins TRBV11-2 and TRBJ1-1; unclear D gene. Germline V gene lookup returns CDR1 SGHAT and CDR2 FQNNGV. The CDR3 spans 16 residues. Trimming pared 4 bases from V and 2 bases from J, leaving 17 bases between. CDR3: CASSSLLRSPNTEAFF. Written as DNA, the CDR3 is TGTGCCAGCAGCTCCCTCCTTCGCAGTCCTAACACTGAAGCTTTCTTT.

This sequence joins TRBV6-6 and TRBJ2-3; D call uncertain. The CDR3 sequence is 14 residues long. In germline, CDR1 is MNHNY, CDR2 SVGAGI (reference sequence). The V gene lost 1 base and the J gene lost 2 bases, with 7 bases spanning the gap. This chain's CDR3 is CASSYYSYTDTQYF. The CDR3 coding sequence is TGTGCCAGCAGTTACTATTCGTACACAGATACGCAGTATTTT.

V and J are TRBV10-3 and TRBJ1-1; D is uncertain. In germline, CDR1 is ENHRY, CDR2 SYGVKD. V lost 0 bases and J 5 bases, leaving 10 bases between the germline ends. This CDR3 is built from 14 residues. CDR3 protein: CAISESERETEAFF. CDR3 nucleotide sequence: TGTGCCATCAGTGAGTCCGAGAGAGAGACTGAAGCTTTCTTT.

In nucleotides, the CDR3 is TGTGCCAGCAAGGGGTCCAGGGCCTCCTACGAGCAGTACTTC. Translated: CASKGSRASYEQYF. This sequence joins TRBV28 and TRBJ2-7; a weak D match, TRBD1 (5 bases). This CDR3 contains 14 residues. The V gene lost 7 bases and the J gene lost 0 bases, with 13 bases spanning the gap. Germline V CDR1 and CDR2: MDHEN, SYDVKM.

The chain links TRBV7-2 to TRBJ2-7; D not certain. The V and J ends lost 1 base and 1 base respectively, with 8 bases between them. The CDR3 covers 14 residues. Germline CDR1 and CDR2: SGHTA and FQGNSA. CDR3 residues: CASSLEASSYEQYF. As DNA, the CDR3 is TGTGCCAGCAGCTTAGAAGCGAGTTCCTACGAGCAGTACTTC. Variable domain in full (rest from reference TRBV7-2 and TRBJ2-7): GAGVSQSPSNKVTEKGKDVELRCDPISGHTALYWYRQSLGQGLEFLIYFQGNSAPDKSGLPSDRFSAERTGGSVSTLTIQRTQQEDSAVYLCASSLEASSYEQYFGPGTRLTVT.

The genes are TRBV4-1 and TRBJ1-3, with TRBD1 matching 10 bases. Germline values: CDR1 MGHRA, CDR2 YSYEKL. CDR3 length: 17 amino acids. Germline trimming cut 8 bases from V and 2 bases from J; bases unmatched to any gene: 12. CDR3 loop: CASASGTGASTGNTIYF. DNA of the CDR3: TGCGCCAGCGCCTCCGGGACAGGGGCATCAACTGGAAACACCATATATTTT.

The V gene is TRBV5-1, the J gene TRBJ2-4; 7 bases map to TRBD2. After removal of 2 bases from V and 0 bases from J, the junction contained 5 bases not matched to a gene. Germline CDR1 reads SGHRS; CDR2 reads YFSETQ. This CDR3 has 16 residues. Here the CDR3 reads CASSFLAGVAKNIQYF. CDR3 DNA sequence: TGCGCCAGCAGCTTCCTTGCGGGGGTAGCCAAAAACATTCAGTACTTC.